The entry below describes one T cell receptor (beta chain). It has no known antigen specificity. One base away there is no much larger clone; base qualities are not given. To be included, a participant needed at least one PBMC sample from before ART initiation plus at least two post-ART samples. Treatment was received in the United States of America by all participants with HIV. Cryopreserved samples of about 0.95-11 million PBMC were thawed and washed before DNA extraction. At the time of the earliest PBMC sample, participants with HIV were aged between about 23 and 54 years. Per participant, PBMC samples came from 1-4 timepoints prior to ART initiation and 2-8 timepoints following ART initiation, for a median of 7 samples. For every participant, serial HIV viral load, CD4+ T-cell count, ART history and demographic data were obtained. A Qiagen kit on a QIAcube was used to extract genomic DNA from unsorted PBMC, with samples processed in batches of 12.

The germline V gene supplies CDR1 SQVTM and CDR2 ANQGSEA. Measured from the cysteine to the phenylalanine, the CDR3 is 15 residues long. Only CDR3 DNA remains: 45 bases, in frame from the first base. V is trimmed back by 7 bases and J by 2 bases, and the junction contains 8 bases that no gene match accounts for. The sample originates from a study of long-term antiretroviral therapy in people with HIV (dated by TCRdb to between 2021 and 2023). Some background on the complete study: Collection of the earliest samples took place about a decade ahead of the 2015 WHO recommendation for immediate ART, at a time when ART was typically delayed until CD4 counts fell. No cross-contamination during QIAcube processing turned up in test extractions that ran a monoclonal T-cell line alongside 33 polyclonal samples. Whether ART initiation and durable HIV suppression were associated with changes in peripheral blood TRB repertoire composition and diversity was tested in a retrospective serial study. Among the roughly 30 participants with HIV, about a dozen were female. From some 33 adults with confirmed HIV infection, the cohort provided approximately 190 cryopreserved PBMC samples, gathered serially across a mean of approximately six years (range 1-12).

The immunoSEQ hsTCRB v3.0 assay was used at survey level resolution to sequence the TRB variable region. A depth of roughly 35,000-55,000 T-cell genomes per sample was targeted for TRB sequencing. An Illumina MiSeq with a v3 150-cycle kit was used to sequence the pooled TRB libraries. Under the source paper's analysis protocol: Repertoire analysis was run in R within a reproducible Nextflow workflow that covered QC, data transformation and analysis. LymphoSeq2, an R package for exploring AIRR-Seq data, was used to implement custom analyses. A handful of samples that produced fewer than 5000 total TRB sequences were removed, so approximately 190 HIV repertoires were analyzed. Among the 170 to 200 HIV repertoires that were kept, 59 were collected before ART initiation and 120 to 140 were collected after ART initiation. Repertoires were downsampled to 5000 TRB nucleotide sequences, with summary statistics averaged over 100 downsampling iterations. The analysis kept only TRB sequences whose CDR3 regions were at least seven amino acids long. Two measures captured diversity: a Shannon entropy-derived clonality score and the Gini coefficient. In repertoire networks, the top 5000 CDR3 amino acid sequences were linked whenever an edit distance of one separated two sequences. GLIPH2 predicted antigen specificity groups and MHC restriction for TRB CDR3 amino acid sequences. CDR3 amino acid sequences were matched against VDJdb and McPAS-TCR to flag known CMV, EBV, HIV or tissue antigen associations. Pre-ART, post-ART and control groups were compared with Wilcoxon signed-rank tests and Holm-Bonferroni correction. Entries here come from immuneACCESS through TCRdb and include only in-frame sequences with V and J called. Some clones fail to appear in such tables; in the studies checked, an unresolved V gene covers under half of the shortfall, and the cause of the remainder is unknown. From that table come the V and J calls and clone size; the DNA was used to work out D and trimming. This sample holds about 24,000 clones; about 91% were observed only once. The ten largest clones represent roughly 9.4% of the sample.

The research as a whole found: Because pre-ART samples had limited cell numbers, profiling was done on unsorted PBMC rather than on sorted CD4+ and CD8+ T cells. Because PBMC availability was limited, only the TCR beta chain was sequenced, with no alpha chain pairing. The repertoire was dominated across all time points by expanded TRB clones identified before ART initiation, although this dominance was seen to fluctuate and to decrease in many PLHIV after ART. Starting ART was linked to a significant rise in TRB diversity, yet even with long-term ART the diversity remained significantly lower than in transplant donor controls. Inferences about post-ART repertoire changes are limited because no data were available on ART adherence, viral resistance or therapy changes. HIV repertoires had narrower CDR3 length ranges than controls, and the network structure suggested an antigen-experienced repertoire that shifted only slightly toward naive after ART. Samples dated from the mid-2000s to the late 2010s, and the ART regimens used may be less effective than current ones.

The receptor was isolated from a man aged 50 to 59 with HIV. The sequence links TRBV29-1 to TRBJ2-2, with TRBD1 matching 9 junction bases. This specimen was unsorted PBMCs, taken 1.8 years before starting antiretroviral therapy. Here is the DNA: TGCAGCGCTCCCCCGGGACAGGGAAACACCGGGGAGCTGTTTTTT. Its protein reads: CSAPPGQGNTGELFF.